The 30 T cell receptor beta chains below were found in one sample sequenced in a study of response to subunit inactivated influenza vaccine (dated by TCRdb to between 2017 and 2018). Library method: RT-PCR. Instrument used: Illumina HiSeq 2500. TCRdb trimmed public reads at Q25 via fastp, called clones via MiXCR and kept in-frame beta chains. For every CDR3 protein sequence, its rows merge into one entry that carries the most common genes and DNA. Here the sample has under 800,000 distinct CDR3 sequences; around 14% occur a single time. Approximately 7% of the sample is in the top ten clones. The input for sequencing was PBMCs from blood, taken roughly 2 weeks before vaccination. These receptor sequences come from a man aged 50 to 59 who received an inactivated influenza vaccine. Donor details come from another sample of the same person, matched by shared clones.

This clonotype was seen a few times. V and J are TRBV2 and TRBJ1-2; D call uncertain. Deletions cut 8 bases from V and 8 bases from J, with 15 bases between. The CDR3 consists of 12 residues. The germline gives CDR1 SNHLY, CDR2 FYNNEI. CDR3 sequence reads: CASENGVGGYTF. The CDR3 DNA follows: TGTGCCAGCGAAAACGGGGTCGGCGGCTACACCTTC.

The V and J genes are TRBV19 and TRBJ1-5; TRBD1 matches at 9 bases. The CDR3 has 15 residues. Germline V gives CDR1 LNHDA, CDR2 SQIVND (reference sequence). V trimming: 9 bases; J trimming: 6 bases; junction bases outside the gene matches: 12. The CDR3 DNA is TGTGCCAGCGCAAACCGGGACAGGGTTGTTCAGCCCCAGCATTTT. This translates into CASANRDRVVQPQHF.

The chain uses TRBV6-2 or TRBV6-3 and TRBJ2-1; tentative D call: TRBD2 (5 bases). The germline V gene has CDR1 MNHEY and CDR2 SVGEGT. V shed 0 bases and J shed 7 bases, with 19 bases lying between them. The CDR3 consists of 17 residues. In DNA, the CDR3 is TGTGCCAGCAGTTACTCCCCCCGGGGTAGGGTAAGGAATGAGCAGTTCTTC. Translated: CASSYSPRGRVRNEQFF.

The V and J genes are TRBV5-1 and TRBJ2-2; 7 bases are a match to TRBD1. The CDR3 length is 15 residues. Germline V CDR1 and CDR2: SGHRS, YFSETQ. V gave up 2 bases and J gave up 3 bases; unmatched junction bases: 4. In DNA, the CDR3 is TGCGCCAGCAGCTTTGGCGGACAGGACACCGGGGAGCTGTTTTTT. Protein sequence: CASSFGGQDTGELFF.

The CDR3 is CSADGLAGASWETQYF. In DNA form, the CDR3 reads TGCAGTGCTGACGGACTAGCGGGAGCTAGCTGGGAGACCCAGTACTTC. The V gene is TRBV20-1, the J gene TRBJ2-5, with 13 bases identical to TRBD2. Germline trimming cut 5 bases from V and 5 bases from J; bases unmatched to any gene: 11. The CDR3 has 16 amino acids. Per the germline V gene, CDR1 is DFQATT and CDR2 is SNEGSKA (reference sequence).

The V and J genes are TRBV5-1 and TRBJ2-2; 14 bases match TRBD2. This CDR3 has 19 amino acids. The V gene's germline CDR1 is SGHRS and CDR2 YFSETQ. V shed 0 bases, J shed 2 bases, and the junction held 6 bases outside the gene matches. In DNA, the CDR3 is TGCGCCAGCAGCTTGGGCTCTGGACTAGCGGGGGGCAACACCGGGGAGCTGTTTTTT. This gives the protein CASSLGSGLAGGNTGELFF.

On this clonotype: A much larger clone is a single base away; this may be a read error. The V call is TRBV19, the J call TRBJ1-1, with D tentatively TRBD1 (5 bases). Germline CDR1 reads LNHDA; CDR2 reads SQIVND (reference sequence). With 9 bases removed from V and 2 bases from J, the gap between germline ends came to 16 bases. The CDR3 consists of 14 residues. The CDR3 DNA sequence: TGTGCCAGCACTAAGGGCAGGGTTAACACTGAAGCTTTCTTT. As protein: CASTKGRVNTEAFF.

This chain connects TRBV27 to TRBJ1-2, with TRBD1 matching 7 bases. Per germline, CDR1 MNHEY and CDR2 SMNVEV (reference sequence). Losses at the gene ends were 5 bases for V and 4 bases for J; bases not matched to a gene: 7. The CDR3 length is 14 residues. The CDR3 region is CASSDTGTAYGYTF. CDR3 bases: TGTGCCAGCAGTGATACCGGGACAGCCTATGGCTACACCTTC.

This clonotype was seen a handful of times. The chain has TRBV5-1 and TRBJ1-1; weak D call: TRBD1 (5 bases). Germline V gene sequence: CDR1 SGHRS, CDR2 YFSETQ. This CDR3 contains 15 residues. The V and J ends lost 5 bases and 3 bases respectively, with 17 bases between them. CDR3 region: CASRHGLGGDTEAFF. The CDR3 DNA follows: TGCGCCAGCAGGCACGGACTCGGGGGGGACACTGAAGCTTTCTTT.

This clonotype was detected a few times. The V gene is TRBV7-2, the J gene TRBJ2-7; D is ambiguous. There are 13 residues in the CDR3. Trimming shortened V by 2 bases and J by 4 bases, and 9 bases separated the two germline ends. In germline, CDR1 is SGHTA, CDR2 FQGNSA. The CDR3 DNA reads as TGTGCCAGCAGCTTATTCCAGAATTACGAGCAGTACTTC. This encodes CASSLFQNYEQYF.

There are many counts of this clonotype. V is TRBV28 and J is TRBJ2-1; D is ambiguous. CDR1 and CDR2 from the germline V gene are MDHEN and SYDVKM. This CDR3 comprises 13 residues. Trimming took off 2 bases at V and 9 bases at J, with 11 bases between the two ends. The CDR3 DNA reads TGTGCCAGCAGTTTACTAGTCTTAGCTGAGCAGTTCTTC. It specifies CASSLLVLAEQFF.

There are many counts of this clonotype. This rearrangement joins TRBV4-2 to TRBJ2-1; 10 nucleotides align to TRBD2. Germline trimming cut 4 bases from V and 5 bases from J; bases unmatched to any gene: 8. Germline CDR1 LGHNA, CDR2 YNFKEQ. CDR3 length: 16 amino acids. CDR3: CASSRESGGAHNEQFF. The CDR3 bases are TGTGCCAGCAGCCGAGAAAGCGGGGGGGCTCACAATGAGCAGTTCTTC.

The V call is TRBV29-1, the J call TRBJ2-3, with 9 bases identical to TRBD1. CDR1 and CDR2 from the germline V gene are SQVTM and ANQGSEA. This CDR3 has 15 residues. Losses at the gene ends were 0 bases for V and 4 bases for J; bases not matched to a gene: 5. The CDR3 region is CSVEERGQGADTQYF. In DNA form, the CDR3 reads TGCAGCGTTGAAGAGCGGGGACAGGGAGCAGATACGCAGTATTTT.

This chain connects TRBV10-3 to TRBJ2-3; D remains ambiguous. V lost 0 bases and J lost 5, with 9 bases in between. Per germline, CDR1 ENHRY and CDR2 SYGVKD. The CDR3 covers 14 residues. DNA of the CDR3: TGTGCCATCAGTGAGTCGAATGGTGAAGATACGCAGTATTTT. Its translation is CAISESNGEDTQYF.

This clonotype was counted between two and nine times. The CDR3: CASSLGQGSGEQYF. The CDR3 DNA reads TGTGCCAGCAGCTTAGGGCAGGGAAGTGGCGAGCAGTACTTC. This chain connects TRBV7-2 to TRBJ2-7; perhaps TRBD1 as D (5 bases). The CDR3 loop spans 14 amino acids. The ends were cut back, 1 base at V and 6 bases at J, with 13 bases in the middle. CDR1 is SGHTA and CDR2 is FQGNSA in the germline V gene.

V gene TRBV6-1 combines with J gene TRBJ2-7; tentative D call: TRBD1 (6 bases). V was pared by 7 bases and J by 5 bases, with 15 bases between. This CDR3 has 13 residues. The germline gives CDR1 MNHNS, CDR2 SASEGT. This CDR3 is CASTRPGVDEQYF. Here the CDR3 DNA reads TGTGCCAGCACCCGTCCAGGGGTTGACGAGCAGTACTTC.

The table lists this clonotype with a few counts. The chain uses TRBV20-1 and TRBJ2-5; 16 bases agree with TRBD2. The CDR3 extends over 16 amino acids. With V trimmed by 3 bases and J by 4 bases, 5 bases remained unmatched. Germline V gene sequence: CDR1 DFQATT, CDR2 SNEGSKA (reference sequence). CDR3 amino acids: CSARGTSGGDRETQYF. The CDR3 nucleotides are TGCAGTGCTAGGGGGACTAGCGGGGGGGATAGAGAGACCCAGTACTTC.

The chain is built from TRBV10-3 and TRBJ2-2, with 8 nucleotides matching TRBD2. CDR1 ENHRY and CDR2 SYGVKD come from the germline V gene. The CDR3 has 15 residues. J gave up 4 bases and V 5 bases, and 6 bases lay outside the gene matches. The chain's CDR3 is CAISPSGGVTGELFF. DNA for the CDR3: TGTGCCATCAGTCCCAGCGGGGGCGTCACCGGGGAGCTGTTTTTT.

The chain combines TRBV28 with TRBJ1-1; perhaps TRBD1 as D (5 bases). Trimming pared 4 bases from V and 0 bases from J, leaving 15 bases between. The germline V gene has CDR1 MDHEN and CDR2 SYDVKM. This CDR3 spans 16 amino acids. The CDR3 region is CASSYNRFDMNTEAFF. The CDR3 coding sequence is TGTGCCAGCAGTTACAACAGGTTCGATATGAACACTGAAGCTTTCTTT.

This chain joins TRBV7-2 and TRBJ1-1; no clear D gene. This CDR3 is built from 15 residues. The V end was cut by 1 base, the J end by 2 bases, with 11 bases between. Germline V gene data show CDR1 as SGHTA and CDR2 as FQGNSA. The CDR3 DNA sequence: TGTGCCAGCAGCTTAGATAGCCAGGCTAACACTGAAGCTTTCTTT. As protein: CASSLDSQANTEAFF.

This clonotype was found a few times. This sequence joins TRBV2 and TRBJ2-5; TRBD2 aligns across 9 bases. Trimming removed 7 bases from V and 0 bases from J; junction bases left unmatched: 6. Per germline, CDR1 SNHLY and CDR2 FYNNEI. CDR3 length: 15 amino acids. The CDR3 DNA sequence: TGTGCCAGCACCAAGACTAGCGGCAACCAAGAGACCCAGTACTTC. This codes for CASTKTSGNQETQYF.

Only a few counts were recorded for this clonotype. The chain employs TRBV6-1 and TRBJ2-7, with D possibly TRBD1 on 6 matching bases. Trimming pared 3 bases from V and 6 bases from J, leaving 15 bases between. CDR3 length: 14 residues. Per the germline V gene, CDR1 is MNHNS and CDR2 is SASEGT. In DNA, the CDR3 is TGTGCCAGCAGTGACAGGGGCCATCTGGGCGAGCAGTACTTC. Translated: CASSDRGHLGEQYF.

This clonotype was counted a few times. This chain joins TRBV5-1 and TRBJ2-3, with D perhaps TRBD1 (6 bases). Trimming took 4 bases from V and 5 from J, leaving 14 bases between them. The germline CDR1 and CDR2 sequences are SGHRS and YFSETQ. This CDR3 has 14 amino acids. CDR3 nucleotide sequence: TGCGCCAGCAGCATTACAGGGTCGAGAGATACGCAGTATTTT. Its translation is CASSITGSRDTQYF. The full variable domain, in which reference TRBV5-1 and TRBJ2-3 provide the parts outside the CDR3, is KAGVTQTPRYLIKTRGQQVTLSCSPISGHRSVSWYQQTPGQGLQFLFEYFSETQRNKGNFPGRFSGRQFSNSRSEMNVSTLELGDSALYLCASSITGSRDTQYFGPGTRLTVL.

V and J are TRBV7-2 and TRBJ2-7; tentative D call: TRBD1 (6 bases). CDR3 length equals 16 residues. Germline CDR1 reads SGHTA; CDR2 reads FQGNSA. V lost 2 bases and J 3 bases, leaving 17 bases between the germline ends. The CDR3 region is CASSLQGSTSSYEQYF. The CDR3 region has the DNA TGTGCCAGCAGCTTACAGGGGTCGACCTCTAGCTACGAGCAGTACTTC. The full variable domain, with the rest looked up from reference TRBV7-2 and TRBJ2-7, is GAGVSQSPSNKVTEKGKDVELRCDPISGHTALYWYRQSLGQGLEFLIYFQGNSAPDKSGLPSDRFSAERTGGSVSTLTIQRTQQEDSAVYLCASSLQGSTSSYEQYFGPGTRLTVT.

The rearrangement links TRBV7-8 to TRBJ2-6, with a weak D call TRBD2 (6 bases). Trimming took off 11 bases at V and 4 bases at J, with 12 bases between the two ends. Germline V gene sequence: CDR1 SGHVS, CDR2 FQNEAQ. The CDR3 totals 13 residues. As DNA, the CDR3 is TGTGCCGGGGCGGGGCTCGGGGCCAACGTCCTGACTTTC. The encoded protein is CAGAGLGANVLTF.

This rearrangement joins TRBV7-9 to TRBJ2-1; 9 nucleotides line up with TRBD1. This CDR3 has 16 amino acids. The ends lost 5 bases at V and 5 bases at J; junction bases unmatched: 10. Germline V gives CDR1 SEHNR, CDR2 FQNEAQ (reference sequence). The CDR3 reads CASSRDRVSINNEQFF. CDR3 DNA: TGTGCCAGCAGCCGGGACAGGGTGTCCATTAACAATGAGCAGTTCTTC. Using reference TRBV7-9 and TRBJ2-1 for the parts outside the CDR3, the full variable domain is DTGVSQNPRHKITKRGQNVTFRCDPISEHNRLYWYRQTLGQGPEFLTYFQNEAQLEKSRLLSDRFSAERPKGSFSTLEIQRTEQGDSAMYLCASSRDRVSINNEQFFGPGTRLTVL.

This clonotype turned up a few times. The genes are TRBV4-3 and TRBJ1-2; possibly TRBD1 for D (6 bases). The V gene's germline CDR1 is LGHNA and CDR2 YSLEER. Trimming shortened V by 1 base and J by 8 bases, and 11 bases separated the two germline ends. This CDR3 region has 13 residues. The CDR3 loop is CASSQVTGQGYTF. CDR3 nucleotide sequence: TGCGCCAGCAGCCAAGTTACAGGGCAGGGCTACACCTTC.

This clonotype was observed a handful of times. The V gene is TRBV4-2, the J gene TRBJ2-5, with 7 positions matching TRBD2. CDR1 is LGHNA and CDR2 is YNFKEQ in the germline V gene. This CDR3 has 13 residues. V was clipped by 3 bases and J by 3 bases; unmatched bases: 1. Here the CDR3 reads CASSHRGEETQYF. The CDR3 nucleotides read TGTGCCAGCAGCCACCGGGGGGAAGAGACCCAGTACTTC.

This clonotype was picked up a small number of times. The J gene is TRBJ2-5, the V gene TRBV2; D is unresolved. The germline V and J ends were trimmed by 4 bases and 0 bases, with 6 bases remaining between them. The CDR3 is made up of 13 amino acids. Germline V gives CDR1 SNHLY, CDR2 FYNNEI. The CDR3, as DNA: TGTGCCAGCAGTGCACAGAACCAAGAGACCCAGTACTTC. Translated: CASSAQNQETQYF.

This clonotype was recorded a few times. The chain combines TRBV6-2 or TRBV6-3 with TRBJ2-5; 7 bases map to TRBD1. The J segment lost 5 bases and the V segment lost 6 bases, leaving 9 bases of the junction unmatched. The CDR3 totals 14 residues. Germline CDR1 reads MNHEY; CDR2 reads SVGEGT. CDR3 sequence (DNA): TGTGCCAGCAGGACGGACAGGAGGTGGGAGACCCAGTACTTC. This codes for CASRTDRRWETQYF.